A selection of T cell receptor beta chains follows, all from one sample in a study of blood T cells in healthy people across ages. MiXCR, applied by TCRdb to the 5' RACE reads, yields one record per CDR3 protein. The profile shows some 560,000 distinct CDR3 sequences, 25% to 35% of them singletons. The sample also formed part of further work on T cells of mothers and their children.

Sequencing was done on a sample of blood. These receptors all stem from a boy aged 2-9 years in good health. The CDR3 runs from the conserved cysteine through the conserved F or W. A D gene is named only where the DNA matches it firmly. The size field is filled for only some rows; it gives once, few, many or a size class.

cdr3_aa: CASSPSGLYNEQFF; cdr3_nt: TGTGCCAGCAGCCCCAGCGGGTTGTACAATGAGCAGTTCTTC; clone_size: -; d_call: -; v_call: TRBV7-9; j_call: TRBJ2-1
cdr3_aa: CASSSGAGRGNQPQHF; cdr3_nt: TGTGCCAGCAGCTCAGGGGCTGGAAGGGGCAATCAGCCCCAGCATTTT; clone_size: -; d_call: -; v_call: TRBV5-6; j_call: TRBJ1-5
cdr3_aa: CASSLLGDGYEQYF; cdr3_nt: TGTGCCAGCAGCTTGCTCGGGGATGGGTACGAGCAGTACTTC; clone_size: -; d_call: -; v_call: TRBV13; j_call: TRBJ2-7
cdr3_aa: CASSLVASGGQETQYF; cdr3_nt: TGCGCCAGCAGCTTGGTTGCTAGCGGGGGCCAAGAGACCCAGTACTTC; clone_size: -; d_call: TRBD2; v_call: TRBV5-1; j_call: TRBJ2-5
cdr3_aa: CAIGNRLNGYTF; cdr3_nt: TGTGCCATTGGAAACAGACTAAATGGCTACACCTTC; clone_size: few; d_call: -; v_call: TRBV19; j_call: TRBJ1-2
cdr3_aa: CASRVPGLSSPLHF; cdr3_nt: TGTGCCAGCAGAGTGCCGGGACTCAGTTCACCCCTCCACTTT; clone_size: -; d_call: -; v_call: TRBV7-2; j_call: TRBJ1-6
cdr3_aa: CASSQDPGVGKNIQYF; cdr3_nt: TGTGCCAGCAGCCAAGATCCAGGGGTAGGCAAAAACATTCAGTACTTC; clone_size: few; d_call: -; v_call: TRBV4-2; j_call: TRBJ2-4
cdr3_aa: CASSPPGTGALGETQYF; cdr3_nt: TGTGCCAGCAGCCCACCCGGGACAGGTGCTTTGGGGGAGACCCAGTACTTC; clone_size: -; d_call: TRBD1; v_call: TRBV7-9; j_call: TRBJ2-5
cdr3_aa: CATSQRGSSYEQYF; cdr3_nt: TGTGCCACCAGCCAGCGGGGGAGCTCCTACGAGCAGTACTTC; clone_size: -; d_call: TRBD2; v_call: TRBV15; j_call: TRBJ2-7
cdr3_aa: CASARGQGILEQYF; cdr3_nt: TGTGCCAGCGCCCGCGGACAGGGGATCTTGGAGCAGTACTTC; clone_size: -; d_call: TRBD1; v_call: TRBV25-1; j_call: TRBJ2-7
cdr3_aa: CASSLFAERYRETQYF; cdr3_nt: TGCGCCAGCAGCTTGTTCGCGGAGAGGTACCGAGAGACCCAGTACTTC; clone_size: -; d_call: -; v_call: TRBV5-1; j_call: TRBJ2-5
cdr3_aa: CASRPNFSGANVLTF; cdr3_nt: TGTGCCAGCAGACCCAACTTCTCTGGGGCCAACGTCCTGACTTTC; clone_size: few; d_call: -; v_call: TRBV2; j_call: TRBJ2-6
cdr3_aa: CSASRNIQYF; cdr3_nt: TGCAGTGCTAGTAGGAACATTCAGTACTTC; clone_size: -; d_call: -; v_call: TRBV20-1; j_call: TRBJ2-4
cdr3_aa: CASSLGSGTETQYF; cdr3_nt: TGTGCCAGCAGCTTAGGTAGCGGGACGGAGACCCAGTACTTC; clone_size: -; d_call: TRBD2; v_call: TRBV7-7; j_call: TRBJ2-5
cdr3_aa: CASRGGQSRVASGELFF; cdr3_nt: TGTGCCAGCAGGGGGGGTCAATCCAGAGTTGCGTCCGGGGAGCTGTTTTTT; clone_size: -; d_call: -; v_call: TRBV12-3/TRBV12-4; j_call: TRBJ2-2
cdr3_aa: CASSLLAGELQETQYF; cdr3_nt: TGTGCCAGCAGCCTCCTAGCGGGGGAACTCCAAGAGACCCAGTACTTC; clone_size: -; d_call: TRBD2; v_call: TRBV9; j_call: TRBJ2-5
cdr3_aa: CASSLVIEDEDSTDTQYF; cdr3_nt: TGTGCCAGCAGCCTAGTCATCGAGGACGAGGATAGCACAGATACGCAGTATTTT; clone_size: few; d_call: -; v_call: TRBV2; j_call: TRBJ2-3
cdr3_aa: CASSQFPQGAPGELFF; cdr3_nt: TGTGCCAGCAGCCAATTCCCCCAGGGGGCTCCCGGGGAGCTGTTTTTT; clone_size: -; d_call: TRBD1; v_call: TRBV3-1; j_call: TRBJ2-2
cdr3_aa: CASSHDRDRGNEQFF; cdr3_nt: TGTGCCAGCAGCCATGACCGGGACAGGGGCAATGAGCAGTTCTTC; clone_size: -; d_call: TRBD1; v_call: TRBV3-1; j_call: TRBJ2-1
cdr3_aa: CASSAAQYF; cdr3_nt: TGTGCCAGCAGTGCGGCCCAGTACTTC; clone_size: -; d_call: -; v_call: TRBV2; j_call: TRBJ2-5
cdr3_aa: CASSQGSGANVLTF; cdr3_nt: TGCGCCAGCAGCCAGGGATCGGGGGCCAACGTCCTGACTTTC; clone_size: many; d_call: -; v_call: TRBV3-1; j_call: TRBJ2-6
cdr3_aa: CASSGMDAGELFF; cdr3_nt: TGTGCCAGCAGCGGAATGGATGCCGGGGAGCTGTTTTTT; clone_size: many; d_call: -; v_call: TRBV2; j_call: TRBJ2-2
cdr3_aa: CASSLSVELWAELTYEQYF; cdr3_nt: TGTGCCAGCAGCTTGAGCGTCGAACTTTGGGCCGAATTGACCTACGAGCAGTACTTC; clone_size: -; d_call: -; v_call: TRBV5-5; j_call: TRBJ2-7
cdr3_aa: CASSSSPGAYEQYF; cdr3_nt: TGTGCCAGCAGCAGTTCCCCCGGGGCCTACGAGCAGTACTTC; clone_size: -; d_call: -; v_call: TRBV9; j_call: TRBJ2-7
cdr3_aa: CSARDRGTLYQETQYF; cdr3_nt: TGCAGTGCTAGAGATCGAGGGACCCTGTACCAAGAGACCCAGTACTTC; clone_size: -; d_call: -; v_call: TRBV20-1; j_call: TRBJ2-5
cdr3_aa: CASSGGGPAGYYEQYF; cdr3_nt: TGTGCCAGCAGCGGCGGGGGGCCAGCGGGGTACTACGAGCAGTACTTC; clone_size: -; d_call: TRBD2; v_call: TRBV7-9; j_call: TRBJ2-7
cdr3_aa: CSVGVGGQPQHF; cdr3_nt: TGCAGCGTGGGAGTAGGTGGTCAGCCCCAGCATTTT; clone_size: few; d_call: -; v_call: TRBV29-1; j_call: TRBJ1-5
cdr3_aa: CSAATSGSAYEQYF; cdr3_nt: TGCAGTGCAGCAACTAGCGGGAGTGCCTACGAGCAGTACTTC; clone_size: few; d_call: TRBD2; v_call: TRBV20-1; j_call: TRBJ2-7
cdr3_aa: CASSTGLGQGKETQYF; cdr3_nt: TGTGCCAGCAGCACCGGTTTGGGCCAGGGTAAAGAGACCCAGTACTTC; clone_size: few; d_call: -; v_call: TRBV5-5; j_call: TRBJ2-5
cdr3_aa: CSVEGVYTEAFF; cdr3_nt: TGCAGCGTGGAGGGGGTATACACTGAAGCTTTCTTT; clone_size: -; d_call: -; v_call: TRBV29-1; j_call: TRBJ1-1
cdr3_aa: CASSYSWRARDYEQYF; cdr3_nt: TGTGCCAGCAGTTACTCGTGGAGGGCAAGGGACTACGAGCAGTACTTC; clone_size: few; d_call: -; v_call: TRBV6-5; j_call: TRBJ2-7
cdr3_aa: CASSVDGRGSYGYTF; cdr3_nt: TGTGCCAGCAGCGTAGATGGCAGAGGGTCCTATGGCTACACCTTC; clone_size: -; d_call: -; v_call: TRBV9; j_call: TRBJ1-2
cdr3_aa: CASSQYITAGANVLTF; cdr3_nt: TGTGCCAGCAGCCAATATATCACGGCTGGGGCCAACGTCCTGACTTTC; clone_size: -; d_call: -; v_call: TRBV7-2; j_call: TRBJ2-6
cdr3_aa: CSARGTSGSMKETQYF; cdr3_nt: TGCAGTGCTAGAGGGACTAGCGGGAGTATGAAAGAGACCCAGTACTTC; clone_size: few; d_call: TRBD2; v_call: TRBV20-1; j_call: TRBJ2-5
cdr3_aa: CASSIGDTNTGELFF; cdr3_nt: TGTGCCAGCAGCATTGGGGATACGAACACCGGGGAGCTGTTTTTT; clone_size: few; d_call: -; v_call: TRBV4-2; j_call: TRBJ2-2
cdr3_aa: CASSKGAGQDNSPLHF; cdr3_nt: TGTGCCAGCAGCAAAGGAGCCGGCCAAGATAATTCACCCCTCCACTTT; clone_size: -; d_call: -; v_call: TRBV21-1; j_call: TRBJ1-6
cdr3_aa: CASSLWGSNEKLFF; cdr3_nt: TGTGCCAGCAGTTTATGGGGGTCGAATGAAAAACTGTTTTTT; clone_size: -; d_call: -; v_call: TRBV27; j_call: TRBJ1-4
cdr3_aa: CASSPSGQGRYEQYF; cdr3_nt: TGTGCCAGCAGTCCTTCCGGACAGGGAAGGTACGAGCAGTACTTC; clone_size: -; d_call: TRBD1; v_call: TRBV28; j_call: TRBJ2-7
cdr3_aa: CSGHRGGDLETQYF; cdr3_nt: TGCAGCGGTCACAGAGGGGGGGATTTGGAGACCCAGTACTTC; clone_size: few; d_call: -; v_call: TRBV29-1; j_call: TRBJ2-5
cdr3_aa: CASSPVQGSYEQYF; cdr3_nt: TGTGCCAGCAGCCCCGTACAGGGATCCTACGAGCAGTACTTC; clone_size: few; d_call: -; v_call: TRBV7-8; j_call: TRBJ2-7
cdr3_aa: CASSLGVASGYEQYF; cdr3_nt: TGTGCCAGCAGTTTAGGAGTGGCTAGCGGGTACGAGCAGTACTTC; clone_size: few; d_call: TRBD2; v_call: TRBV12-3/TRBV12-4; j_call: TRBJ2-7
cdr3_aa: CASSNLAGETQYF; cdr3_nt: TGTGCCAGCAGTAATTTAGCGGGAGAGACCCAGTACTTC; clone_size: -; d_call: TRBD2; v_call: TRBV6-5; j_call: TRBJ2-5
cdr3_aa: CASSIGTSAKGELFF; cdr3_nt: TGTGCCAGTAGTATCGGGACTAGCGCCAAGGGGGAGCTGTTTTTT; clone_size: -; d_call: TRBD2; v_call: TRBV19; j_call: TRBJ2-2
cdr3_aa: CASSTAVTGELFF; cdr3_nt: TGTGCCAGCAGCACAGCGGTCACCGGGGAGCTGTTTTTT; clone_size: -; d_call: -; v_call: TRBV13; j_call: TRBJ2-2
cdr3_aa: CSVVHRGPNEQFF; cdr3_nt: TGCAGCGTTGTGCACAGGGGGCCCAATGAGCAGTTCTTC; clone_size: -; d_call: TRBD1; v_call: TRBV29-1; j_call: TRBJ2-1
cdr3_aa: CASSYARGGAETQYF; cdr3_nt: TGTGCCAGCAGTTACGCCCGGGGGGGCGCAGAGACCCAGTACTTC; clone_size: -; d_call: TRBD2; v_call: TRBV6-6; j_call: TRBJ2-5
cdr3_aa: CASSRAAGGSQETQYF; cdr3_nt: TGTGCCAGCTCGAGGGCCGCGGGAGGTTCACAAGAGACCCAGTACTTC; clone_size: -; d_call: TRBD2; v_call: TRBV18; j_call: TRBJ2-5
cdr3_aa: CASRPTGGQPQHF; cdr3_nt: TGTGCCAGCAGGCCTACCGGGGGTCAGCCCCAGCATTTT; clone_size: -; d_call: -; v_call: TRBV2; j_call: TRBJ1-5
cdr3_aa: CASSLSVYSLNYYEQYF; cdr3_nt: TGTGCCAGCAGTTTATCAGTGTATTCCCTGAATTACTACGAGCAGTACTTC; clone_size: few; d_call: -; v_call: TRBV12-3/TRBV12-4; j_call: TRBJ2-7
cdr3_aa: CASSLSSGPLDTQYF; cdr3_nt: TGCGCCAGCAGCTTATCGAGCGGTCCCTTGGATACGCAGTATTTT; clone_size: -; d_call: -; v_call: TRBV5-1; j_call: TRBJ2-3
cdr3_aa: CATSDLLLGTRGPPYQETQYF; cdr3_nt: TGTGCCACCAGTGATTTGTTATTAGGGACAAGGGGCCCCCCGTACCAAGAGACCCAGTACTTC; clone_size: few; d_call: -; v_call: TRBV24-1; j_call: TRBJ2-5
cdr3_aa: CASTDFTGELFF; cdr3_nt: TGCGCCAGTACAGATTTCACCGGGGAGCTGTTTTTT; clone_size: -; d_call: -; v_call: TRBV5-1; j_call: TRBJ2-2
cdr3_aa: CASSLSVSGQALRAGELFF; cdr3_nt: TGTGCCAGCAGTTTATCGGTGTCCGGCCAGGCTCTTAGGGCCGGGGAGCTGTTTTTT; clone_size: few; d_call: -; v_call: TRBV27; j_call: TRBJ2-2
cdr3_aa: CSVSIAVSTDTQYF; cdr3_nt: TGCAGCGTTTCAATAGCGGTTAGCACAGATACGCAGTATTTT; clone_size: many; d_call: -; v_call: TRBV29-1; j_call: TRBJ2-3
cdr3_aa: CAISQGTEGGAEAFF; cdr3_nt: TGTGCCATCAGCCAAGGGACAGAGGGTGGGGCTGAAGCTTTCTTT; clone_size: -; d_call: TRBD1; v_call: TRBV10-3; j_call: TRBJ1-1
cdr3_aa: CASSPSGTSGRATQYF; cdr3_nt: TGTGCCAGCAGCCCCAGCGGGACTAGCGGGAGGGCTACGCAGTATTTT; clone_size: -; d_call: TRBD2; v_call: TRBV3-1; j_call: TRBJ2-3